The source of this T cell receptor beta chain is a study of metastatic and nonmetastatic thyroid tumors. Study overall: Repertoires from malignant and benign thyroid patients were compared across blood and tumor or nodule tissue.

TCRdb re-analyzed the PCR reads through MiXCR. This table holds approximately 84,000 clones, about 16% found once. Looked up from germline, CDR1 is DFQATT and CDR2 is SNEGSKA (reference sequence). V was cut by 4 bases and J by 0 bases, with 13 bases left in between. The CDR3 is 15 residues long. This clone was seen ten or more times. No treatment had been given to any patient before thyroid surgery. The sequencing sample was made of blood. The chain uses TRBV20-1 and TRBJ1-3, with D possibly being TRBD1 (5 bases). The sequence came from a female donor with papillary thyroid cancer or a benign thyroid nodule (not recorded which). Some clones in this sample may be carry-over from other donors' samples. The CDR3 DNA sequence: TGCAGTGCTATGCATGGGGGTGGCTCTGGAAACACCATATATTTT. Translation gives CSAMHGGGSGNTIYF.